These 25 T cell receptor beta chains were sequenced from one sample in a study of PD-1 blockade in classical Hodgkin lymphoma. Time point: cycle 4 day 1 (C4D1), after 6 weeks of nivolumab. All patients experienced relapse after autologous stem cell transplantation, and brentuximab vedotin exposure was variable. Assay: immunoSEQ multiplex PCR; the TCRdb copy retains only in-frame clones and omits some. The sample consists of 7,000 to 7,500 clones, roughly 80% of them appearing once. The source material was peripheral blood mononuclear cells (PBMCs), sampled before the fourth cycle of nivolumab. These receptors all come from a human donor with classical Hodgkin lymphoma.

The chain links TRBV7-2 to TRBJ2-7, with D possibly called TRBD1 or TRBD2 (6 bases each). The CDR3 has 16 amino acids. The germline gives CDR1 SGHTA, CDR2 FQGNSA. The V end was cut by 5 bases, the J end by 0 bases, with 17 bases between. This chain's CDR3 is CASSAPGAGPSYEQYF. The CDR3 nucleotides are TGTGCCAGCAGCGCCCCGGGGGCGGGGCCCTCCTACGAGCAGTACTTC.

This chain connects TRBV11-2 to TRBJ2-1; weak D call: TRBD1 (6 bases). V was clipped by 5 bases and J by 4 bases, with 18 bases between them. Germline loops: CDR1 SGHAT, CDR2 FQNNGV. The CDR3 spans 16 residues. CDR3 in DNA: TGTGCCAGCAGCCGGGGACCCCGAGGGGGATACAATGAGCAGTTCTTC. The encoded protein is CASSRGPRGGYNEQFF.

This rearrangement joins TRBV10-3 to TRBJ1-1, with a possible D match to TRBD1 (6 bases). The V end was cut by 11 bases, the J end by 4 bases, with 23 bases between. The germline V gene encodes CDR1 ENHRY and CDR2 SYGVKD. This CDR3 contains 15 residues. The CDR3 is CACTEGTFLGTEAFF. CDR3 DNA sequence: TGTGCCTGCACAGAGGGGACATTTCTGGGCACTGAAGCTTTCTTT.

The chain recombines TRBV28 with TRBJ2-5; tentatively, D is TRBD2 (5 bases). The end of the DNA aligns better with TRBJ2-7, so the J call may be wrong. Per the germline V gene, CDR1 is MDHEN and CDR2 is SYDVKM. The CDR3 is 14 amino acids. The CDR3 spells CASSPRPTGYEQYF. The CDR3 bases are TGTGCCAGCAGTCCCCGACCTACGGGGTACGAGCAGTACTTC.

The rearrangement joins TRBV28 to TRBJ1-2; no clear D gene. Per germline, CDR1 MDHEN and CDR2 SYDVKM. The length of the CDR3 is 11 residues. The V and J ends lost 6 bases and 1 base respectively, with 3 bases between them. The CDR3 DNA reads as TGTGCCAGCAGGATTAACTATGGCTACACCTTC. Amino acids: CASRINYGYTF.

With regard to this clone: One end of the junction is discordant with germline, which a read error may explain. The rearrangement joins TRBV20-1 to TRBJ2-7, with 7 nucleotides matching TRBD2. Germline lookup yields CDR1 DFQATT and CDR2 SNEGSKA (reference sequence). This CDR3 is built from 11 residues. CDR3 bases: TGCAGTGCTAGATTGGCGGGAGCCCTTGAATTC. It specifies CSARLAGALEF.

The table lists this clone with a count of one. This rearrangement joins TRBV28 to TRBJ2-7, with 11 bases that match TRBD2. There are 15 residues in the CDR3. V was pared by 5 bases and J by 4 bases, with 7 bases of the junction left unmatched. The V gene's germline CDR1 is MDHEN and CDR2 SYDVKM. The chain's CDR3 is CASSLGRTSGYEQYF. CDR3 DNA: TGTGCCAGCAGTCTGGGGAGGACTAGCGGGTACGAGCAGTACTTC.

The rearrangement joins TRBV11-2 to TRBJ2-5, with D possibly TRBD2 on 6 matching bases. Trimming pared 0 bases from V and 2 bases from J, leaving 13 bases between. CDR1 is SGHAT and CDR2 is FQNNGV in the germline V gene. This CDR3 comprises 16 residues. The CDR3 region is CASSLDGREYQETQYF. The CDR3 nucleotides read TGTGCCAGCAGCTTAGACGGGCGGGAATATCAAGAGACCCAGTACTTC.

This chain's CDR3 is CASSDRGNTGELFF. The CDR3 DNA sequence: TGTGCCAGTAGTGACCGGGGGAACACCGGGGAGCTGTTTTTT. The gene calls are TRBV19 and TRBJ2-2; the D gene is possibly TRBD2 (5 bases). Trimming cost V 5 bases and J 1 base, with 8 bases left between them. The CDR3 spans 14 residues. Germline V gives CDR1 LNHDA, CDR2 SQIVND (reference sequence). Filled out from reference TRBV19 and TRBJ2-2, the complete variable domain reads DGGITQSPKYLFRKEGQNVTLSCEQNLNHDAMYWYRQDPGQGLRLIYYSQIVNDFQKGDIAEGYSVSREKKESFPLTVTSAQKNPTAFYLCASSDRGNTGELFFGEGSRLTVL.

This clone was observed a handful of times. The chain combines TRBV7-2 with TRBJ2-1, with D hard to call. Looked up from germline, CDR1 is SGHTA and CDR2 is FQGNSA. This CDR3 is 11 amino acids long. Trimming took 4 bases from V and 6 from J, leaving 4 bases between them. This CDR3 is CASSSLNEQFF. The CDR3 DNA sequence: TGTGCCAGCAGCTCCCTCAATGAGCAGTTCTTC.

This clone has just a few counts. The chain carries TRBV7-9 and TRBJ1-3; D gene unclear. Germline V gene lookup returns CDR1 SEHNR and CDR2 FQNEAQ (reference sequence). With 7 bases removed from V and 0 bases from J, the gap between germline ends came to 10 bases. This CDR3 region has 14 residues. For the CDR3, the DNA is TGTGCCAGCACCCCGACGGACTCTGGAAACACCATATATTTT. Encoded protein: CASTPTDSGNTIYF.

CDR3 nucleotide sequence: TGCGCCAGCAGCCAACTAGCTAACCTACGGGGCTACAATGAGCAGTTCTTC. Its protein is CASSQLANLRGYNEQFF. The chain is built from TRBV4-1 and TRBJ2-1, with D possibly matching TRBD2 (5 bases). The CDR3 is 17 residues long. Germline CDR1 reads MGHRA; CDR2 reads YSYEKL. Trimming stripped 2 bases from V and 3 bases from J, with 17 bases between.

The chain links TRBV7-2 to TRBJ2-5; D is perhaps TRBD1 (6 bases). The V gene's germline CDR1 is SGHTA and CDR2 FQGNSA. V lost 4 bases, J lost 5 bases, and 11 bases lay in between. This CDR3 spans 13 amino acids. CDR3 nucleotides: TGTGCCAGCAGCTCCCGGACAGAGGAGACCCAGTACTTC. Protein sequence: CASSSRTEETQYF.

The chain couples TRBV7-9 to TRBJ1-5; TRBD1 is a possible D gene (5 bases). The CDR3 runs to 12 residues. From germline, CDR1 is SEHNR and CDR2 FQNEAQ (reference sequence). V lost 7 bases to trimming and J lost 6 bases, with 10 bases between them. CDR3 residues: CASNGQGQPQHF. In DNA form, the CDR3 reads TGTGCCAGCAACGGACAAGGTCAGCCCCAGCATTTT.

As for this clone: The junction departs from the called germline gene at one end, perhaps through a read error. Other DNA sequences from this sample encode an identical CDR3 as well. The chain couples TRBV5-6 to TRBJ1-1; D not resolved. The CDR3 spans 14 residues. The germline CDR1 and CDR2 sequences are SGHDT and YYEEEE. The CDR3: CASSWRGVGTEAFF. DNA for the CDR3: TGTGCTAGCAGCTGGCGGGGAGTAGGGACTGAAGCTTTCTTT.

This rearrangement joins TRBV29-1 to TRBJ2-7; D gene unclear. Looked up from germline, CDR1 is SQVTM and CDR2 is ANQGSEA. This CDR3 contains 12 residues. V lost 6 bases to trimming and J lost 4 bases, with 13 bases between them. The CDR3: CSVISDVYEQYF. For the CDR3, the DNA is TGCAGCGTGATCTCGGACGTTTACGAGCAGTACTTC.

In the case of this clone: This may be a read error, as it is one base from a much larger clone. The J gene is TRBJ1-1, the V gene TRBV11-3; D possibly corresponds to TRBD1 (6 bases). The CDR3 has 12 residues. Germline V lookup: CDR1 SGHNT, CDR2 YENEEA. Trimming stripped 5 bases from V and 6 bases from J, with 10 bases between. The CDR3 sequence: CASSGGGAEAFF. CDR3 sequence (DNA): TGTGCCAGCAGCGGAGGGGGAGCTGAAGCTTTCTTT.

The rearrangement links TRBV6-5 to TRBJ1-5; maybe TRBD1 (5 bases). CDR1 is MNHEY, CDR2 SVGAGI, per germline. The CDR3 has 13 amino acids. V dropped 2 bases and J dropped 3 bases, with 5 bases sitting between them. The CDR3 DNA is TGTGCCAGCAGTTACGGGGCCAATCAGCCCCAGCATTTT. Translation gives CASSYGANQPQHF.

The rearrangement joins TRBV5-4 to TRBJ2-3; TRBD2 agrees at 13 bases. The V gene end was trimmed by 4 bases and the J gene end by 6 bases; junction bases not matched to a gene: 8. Germline CDR1 SGHNT, CDR2 YYREEE (reference sequence). This CDR3 has 16 residues. This CDR3 reads CASSRRTSGSGDTQYF. CDR3 nucleotide sequence: TGTGCCAGCAGCAGAAGGACTAGCGGGAGCGGGGATACGCAGTATTTT.

The CDR3 sequence is CASSPTLDREGEKLFF. The CDR3 DNA follows: TGTGCCAGCAGTCCCACCCTCGACAGGGAGGGTGAAAAACTGTTTTTT. The chain is built from TRBV11-3 and TRBJ1-4, with 7 positions matching TRBD1. The CDR3 totals 16 residues. Germline V lookup: CDR1 SGHNT, CDR2 YENEEA. The ends lost 6 bases at V and 7 bases at J; junction bases unmatched: 14.

The chain carries TRBV2 and TRBJ2-1, with a possible D match to TRBD2 (7 bases). Germline V gene sequence: CDR1 SNHLY, CDR2 FYNNEI. The CDR3 runs 16 residues. V was trimmed by 4 bases and J by 3 bases, leaving 16 bases between them. The CDR3 DNA is TGTGCCAGCAGTGTTACTAGGGGGGGGTACTACAATGAGCAGTTCTTC. Encoded protein: CASSVTRGGYYNEQFF.

The chain employs TRBV9 and TRBJ2-5; TRBD2 matches at 9 bases. This CDR3 comprises 14 residues. Unmatched junction bases numbered 2, after V lost 4 bases and J lost 1 base. Per the germline V gene, CDR1 is SGDLS and CDR2 is YYNGEE. The CDR3 reads CASSRLAVQETQYF. As DNA, the CDR3 is TGTGCCAGCAGCCGACTAGCGGTCCAAGAGACCCAGTACTTC.

CDR3 protein: CASSANLEGSSGNTIYF. In DNA form, the CDR3 reads TGTGCCAGCAGCGCTAACTTGGAGGGCAGCTCTGGAAACACCATATATTTT. The V gene is TRBV9, the J gene TRBJ1-3; D ambiguous. CDR1 is SGDLS, CDR2 YYNGEE, per germline. The V gene lost 3 bases and the J gene lost 0 bases, with 16 bases spanning the gap. The CDR3 is 17 amino acids.

This clone is medium-sized (0.01 to 0.1%) by share. This CDR3 reads CATSPGWLVNFSSYEQYF. The CDR3 DNA follows: TGTGCCACCAGCCCAGGGTGGCTCGTGAACTTTAGCTCCTACGAGCAGTACTTC. V and J are TRBV15 and TRBJ2-7; possibly TRBD1 for D (5 bases). The germline gives CDR1 LNHNV, CDR2 YYDKDF (reference sequence). The CDR3 spans 18 residues. Trimming took off 5 bases at V and 0 bases at J, with 23 bases between the two ends.

This clone has only a few counts. V gene TRBV4-2 combines with J gene TRBJ2-7; possibly TRBD2 for D (6 bases). The V gene lost 1 base and the J gene lost 3 bases, with 10 bases spanning the gap. The CDR3 consists of 14 residues. Germline lookup yields CDR1 LGHNA and CDR2 YNFKEQ. The CDR3 reads CASSQAGTYYEQYF. CDR3 in DNA: TGTGCCAGCAGCCAAGCCGGGACTTACTACGAGCAGTACTTC.